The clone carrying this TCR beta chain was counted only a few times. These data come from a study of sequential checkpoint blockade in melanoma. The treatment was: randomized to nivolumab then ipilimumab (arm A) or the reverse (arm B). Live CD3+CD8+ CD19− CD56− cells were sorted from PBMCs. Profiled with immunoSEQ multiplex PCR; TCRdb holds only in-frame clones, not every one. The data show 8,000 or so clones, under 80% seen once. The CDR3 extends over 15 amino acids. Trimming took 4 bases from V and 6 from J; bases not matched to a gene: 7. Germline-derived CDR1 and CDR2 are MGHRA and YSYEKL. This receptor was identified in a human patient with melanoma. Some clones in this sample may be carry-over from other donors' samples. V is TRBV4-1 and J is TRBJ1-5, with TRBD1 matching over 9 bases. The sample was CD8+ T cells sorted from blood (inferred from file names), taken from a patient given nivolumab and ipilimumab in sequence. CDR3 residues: CASSPGQGLGQPQHF. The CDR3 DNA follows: TGCGCCAGCAGCCCGGGACAGGGTTTAGGTCAGCCCCAGCATTTT.